This entry describes one T cell receptor beta chain. This sample is drawn from a study of T cells in localized non-small cell lung cancer. Libraries were prepared by immunoSEQ multiplex PCR; TCRdb keeps only in-frame clonotypes and omits some of them. This table holds tens of thousands of clones, 81% found once. The specimen was peripheral blood, collected before any cancer treatment. The receptor's source is a man aged 40-75 years with stage III squamous cell lung carcinoma.

CDR3 coding DNA: TGTGCCAGCAGCCCCCGGGGGGGGTCTGGAACAGATACGCAGTATTTT. Encoded protein: CASSPRGGSGTDTQYF. The genes are TRBV11-3 and TRBJ2-3, with 8 bases fitting TRBD2. Germline V gene sequence: CDR1 SGHNT, CDR2 YENEEA. The CDR3 length is 16 residues. Trimming cost V 5 bases and J 3 bases; bases outside gene matches: 10. The full variable domain, completed using reference TRBV11-3 and TRBJ2-3, is EAGVVQSPRYKIIEKKQPVAFWCNPISGHNTLYWYLQNLGQGPELLIRYENEEAVDDSQLPKDRFSAERLKGVDSTLKIQPAELGDSAVYLCASSPRGGSGTDTQYFGPGTRLTVL.